What follows are 24 T cell receptor beta chains derived from one specimen sequenced in a study of blood T cell repertoires in COVID-19. Sequencing used immunoSEQ multiplex PCR; TCRdb keeps in-frame clones, though not all of them. Of roughly 380,000 clones in the sample, about nine tenths were seen once. What was sequenced was peripheral blood. The receptor source for this set is a woman aged 40 to 49 with COVID-19, enrolled during active disease.

The genes are TRBV24-1 and TRBJ2-3; 9 bases agree with TRBD2. The germline V gene encodes CDR1 KGHDR and CDR2 SFDVKD. There are 13 residues in the CDR3. V shed 10 bases and J 1 base; nucleotides not matched to a gene: 2. The CDR3 coding sequence is TGTGCCACTGGCGGGGGGGGCACAGATACGCAGTATTTT. It encodes CATGGGGTDTQYF.

The chain recombines TRBV6-4 with TRBJ2-1, with 7 bases fitting TRBD1. The V and J ends lost 6 bases and 7 bases, in that order; junction bases with no gene match: 12. Germline CDR1 MRHNA, CDR2 SNTAGT. This CDR3 has 15 residues. The CDR3 is CASSRSRGPTNEQFF. In DNA form, the CDR3 reads TGTGCCAGCAGCCGATCAAGGGGGCCCACGAATGAGCAGTTCTTC.

This clone came up once. The chain carries TRBV27 and TRBJ2-2, with D tentatively TRBD2 (6 bases). The CDR3 contains 13 residues. With 2 bases removed from V and 9 bases from J, the gap between germline ends came to 10 bases. Looked up from germline, CDR1 is MNHEY and CDR2 is SMNVEV (reference sequence). The CDR3 loop is CASSLRRGWELFF. The DNA for the CDR3 is TGTGCCAGCAGTTTAAGGAGGGGATGGGAGCTGTTTTTT.

This clone was recorded a few times. The chain employs TRBV2 and TRBJ1-6; 7 bases map to TRBD1. J gave up 4 bases and V 4 bases, and 4 bases lay outside the gene matches. Germline V lookup: CDR1 SNHLY, CDR2 FYNNEI. There are 15 residues in the CDR3. CDR3 sequence: CASSGQGSYNSPLHF. CDR3 DNA sequence: TGTGCCAGCAGTGGACAGGGTTCATATAATTCACCCCTCCACTTT.

V and J are TRBV7-2 and TRBJ2-5, with D maybe TRBD2 (6 bases). In germline, CDR1 is SGHTA, CDR2 FQGNSA. The V end lost 2 bases, the J end lost 1 base, and 20 bases lay between the germline ends. The CDR3 runs 18 residues. CDR3 amino acids: CASSLTGLPGRIQETQYF. DNA of the CDR3: TGTGCCAGCAGCTTAACTGGGTTACCCGGGAGAATCCAAGAGACCCAGTACTTC.

The rearrangement uses TRBV6-6 and TRBJ1-6, with 12 bases identical to TRBD1. Germline V CDR1 and CDR2: MNHNY, SVGAGI (reference sequence). Trimming removed 6 bases from V and 9 bases from J; junction bases left unmatched: 6. This CDR3 spans 15 amino acids. CDR3 in DNA: TGTGCCAGCAGGCCCGGGACAGGGGGCAGTTCACCCCTCCACTTT. Its translation: CASRPGTGGSSPLHF.

This chain joins TRBV29-1 and TRBJ1-5, with 7 bases matching TRBD1. Germline-derived CDR1 and CDR2 are SQVTM and ANQGSEA. V lost 4 bases to trimming and J lost 3 bases; unmatched junction nucleotides: 3. The CDR3 consists of 13 residues. The chain's CDR3 is CSVGGTVNQPQHF. CDR3 nucleotide sequence: TGCAGCGTTGGAGGGACAGTCAATCAGCCCCAGCATTTT.

This clone turned up a few times. This chain uses TRBV19 with TRBJ1-5; no definite D call. The CDR3 runs to 14 residues. Germline V gives CDR1 LNHDA, CDR2 SQIVND (reference sequence). Trimming pared 3 bases from V and 11 bases from J, leaving 17 bases between. The CDR3 coding sequence is TGTGCCAGTAGTATGCAAGTGAGGCTCGAGGCCCAGCATTTT. Translated, it gives CASSMQVRLEAQHF.

The gene calls are TRBV6-5 and TRBJ1-3, with 9 bases identical to TRBD1. CDR1 is MNHEY, CDR2 SVGAGI, per germline. The V segment lost 10 bases and the J segment 2 bases; nucleotides outside the gene matches: 6. This CDR3 spans 14 amino acids. The CDR3, as DNA: TGTGCCACCGGACAGGGGACAGCTGGAAACACCATATATTTT. It is translated as CATGQGTAGNTIYF.

A single count supports this clone. The V and J genes are TRBV4-3 and TRBJ1-2; D is possibly TRBD1 (5 bases). The V and J ends lost 1 base and 3 bases respectively, with 9 bases between them. The CDR3 is made up of 14 amino acids. CDR1 is LGHNA, CDR2 YSLEER, per germline. The DNA of the CDR3 is TGCGCCAGCAGCCAAGGTTTCAGGGACTATGGCTACACCTTC. The encoded protein is CASSQGFRDYGYTF.

The chain has TRBV6-5 and TRBJ1-4; D gene unclear. The V end lost 7 bases, the J end lost 0 bases, and 9 bases lay between the germline ends. Germline V gives CDR1 MNHEY, CDR2 SVGAGI. The CDR3 sequence is 14 residues long. The CDR3 DNA reads as TGTGCCAGCACCAAATTTCCAACTAATGAAAAACTGTTTTTT. Its protein is CASTKFPTNEKLFF.

Here the CDR3 reads CASSYGLAGGPGETQYF. The DNA of the CDR3 is TGTGCCAGCAGTTACGGGCTAGCGGGAGGGCCGGGAGAGACCCAGTACTTC. This chain uses TRBV6-2 or TRBV6-3 with TRBJ2-5, with TRBD2 matching 12 bases. This CDR3 has 17 amino acids. V lost 2 bases, J lost 4 bases, and 8 bases stayed unmatched. Germline assignment: CDR1 MNHEY and CDR2 SVGEGT.

This rearrangement joins TRBV28 to TRBJ1-5, with TRBD1 identical over 7 bases. Germline loops: CDR1 MDHEN, CDR2 SYDVKM. The CDR3 runs to 14 residues. J was trimmed by 3 bases and V by 3 bases; bases with no gene match: 2. The CDR3 protein is CASSFTGANQPQHF. DNA of the CDR3: TGTGCCAGCAGTTTCACAGGGGCCAATCAGCCCCAGCATTTT.

This clone was observed a single time. The genes are TRBV15 and TRBJ2-7; 9 bases are a match to TRBD2. Germline assignment: CDR1 LNHNV and CDR2 YYDKDF (reference sequence). V lost 4 bases to trimming and J lost 5 bases; unmatched junction nucleotides: 9. The CDR3 length is 15 residues. The CDR3 protein is CATSTSGTSMNEQYF. In DNA form, the CDR3 reads TGTGCCACCAGCACCTCCGGGACTAGCATGAACGAGCAGTACTTC.

The chain joins TRBV12-3 or TRBV12-4 to TRBJ1-1, with a possible D match to TRBD1 (5 bases). The CDR3 runs 13 residues. V was pared by 2 bases and J by 8 bases, with 12 bases between. This CDR3 is CASSLRQGGEAFF. Here the CDR3 DNA reads TGTGCCAGCAGTTTAAGGCAGGGTGGGGAAGCTTTCTTT.

The DNA of the CDR3 is TGTGCCAGCAGCTTAGCTCTGGACAGGGAAAATCAGCCCCAGCATTTT. Protein sequence: CASSLALDRENQPQHF. V and J are TRBV7-6 and TRBJ1-5; 8 bases are shared with TRBD1. V shed 0 bases, J shed 4 bases, and the junction held 5 bases outside the gene matches. The CDR3 consists of 16 residues. The germline V gene has CDR1 SGHVS and CDR2 FNYEAQ.

The rearrangement uses TRBV3-1 (or the pseudogene TRBV3-2) and TRBJ2-7; 9 bases align to TRBD2. V lost 1 base to trimming and J lost 3 bases; unmatched junction nucleotides: 1. CDR3 size: 14 residues. The germline gives CDR1 LGHDT, CDR2 YNNKEL (reference sequence). The CDR3: CASSQVAGDYEQYF. CDR3 in DNA: TGTGCCAGCAGCCAAGTAGCGGGGGACTACGAGCAGTACTTC.

In DNA, the CDR3 is TGCGCCAGCAGCTCCGGTAGCGGGGGCGCGTCCAAAAACATTCAGTACTTC. This translates into CASSSGSGGASKNIQYF. The chain is built from TRBV4-3 and TRBJ2-4; TRBD2 matches at 9 bases. In germline, CDR1 is LGHNA, CDR2 YSLEER. With V trimmed by 5 bases and J by 2 bases, 10 bases remained unmatched. This CDR3 has 17 residues.

A single count supports this clone. This sequence joins TRBV7-2 and TRBJ1-2; tentatively, D is TRBD1 (5 bases). The CDR3 consists of 14 residues. Germline V CDR1 and CDR2: SGHTA, FQGNSA. Trimming left V 1 base short and J 4 bases short, with 10 bases between. This CDR3 is CASSLGERGYGYTF. The CDR3 DNA reads TGTGCCAGCAGCTTAGGGGAAAGGGGCTATGGCTACACCTTC. Drawing the rest from reference TRBV7-2 and TRBJ1-2, the complete variable domain is GAGVSQSPSNKVTEKGKDVELRCDPISGHTALYWYRQSLGQGLEFLIYFQGNSAPDKSGLPSDRFSAERTGGSVSTLTIQRTQQEDSAVYLCASSLGERGYGYTFGSGTRLTVV.

This chain links TRBV27 with TRBJ2-7, with D perhaps matching TRBD2 (5 bases). CDR3 length: 14 amino acids. V dropped 3 bases and J dropped 3 bases, with 12 bases sitting between them. CDR1 is MNHEY, CDR2 SMNVEV, per germline (reference sequence). The CDR3 loop reads CASSFHGKVYEQYF. In nucleotides, the CDR3 is TGTGCCAGCAGTTTTCACGGGAAGGTCTACGAGCAGTACTTC.

The chain links TRBV28 to TRBJ1-3, with 7 bases lining up with TRBD1. The length of the CDR3 is 15 residues. The J segment lost 7 bases and the V segment lost 6 bases, leaving 12 bases of the junction unmatched. The germline gives CDR1 MDHEN, CDR2 SYDVKM. The DNA of the CDR3 is TGTGCCAGCAGCACCCACAGGGGCCTTGTTAACACCATATATTTT. Translation gives CASSTHRGLVNTIYF.

V is TRBV9 and J is TRBJ2-1; D uncertain. Trimming shortened V by 0 bases and J by 8 bases, and 3 bases separated the two germline ends. The CDR3 totals 11 residues. The germline gives CDR1 SGDLS, CDR2 YYNGEE. CDR3 region: CASSVGDEQFF. In nucleotides, the CDR3 is TGTGCCAGCAGCGTAGGCGATGAGCAGTTCTTC. Together with reference TRBV9 and TRBJ2-1, the CDR3 gives the full variable domain: DSGVTQTPKHLITATGQRVTLRCSPRSGDLSVYWYQQSLDQGLQFLIQYYNGEERAKGNILERFSAQQFPDLHSELNLSSLELGDSALYFCASSVGDEQFFGPGTRLTVL.

In nucleotides, the CDR3 is TGTGCCAGTAGCTCTATGGGACACGTGAACACTGAAGCTTTCTTT. Translated, it gives CASSSMGHVNTEAFF. This chain links TRBV19 with TRBJ1-1, with D possibly being TRBD1 (6 bases). This CDR3 spans 15 amino acids. V was pared by 6 bases and J by 0 bases, with 14 bases between. Per germline, CDR1 LNHDA and CDR2 SQIVND (reference sequence).

The CDR3 DNA is TGTGCCAGCTCACCGGTCCTGGTTAGCTCCTACAATGAGCAGTTCTTC. It yields the protein CASSPVLVSSYNEQFF. The V call is TRBV18, the J call TRBJ2-1; D gene unclear. The V and J ends lost 3 bases and 0 bases respectively, with 12 bases between them. The CDR3 runs 16 residues. Germline assignment: CDR1 KGHSH and CDR2 LQKENI.